This T cell receptor (beta chain) was sequenced in a study of blood T cell repertoires in COVID-19. Study background: Specimens from acute and convalescent COVID-19 originated in the United States, Italy and Spain. In each case, the material was cDNA or gDNA derived from T cells, B-cell-depleted T cells, or PBMCs.

The CDR3 consists of 15 residues. The V end lost 4 bases, the J end lost 9 bases, and 19 bases lay between the germline ends. Looked up from germline, CDR1 is SGHAT and CDR2 is FQNNGV. In the original workflow: Using reference gene primer amplification, nucleated cell counts were estimated. Data came from immunoSEQ multiplex PCR; TCRdb stores just in-frame clones and leaves some out. V, J and clone size were drawn from that table, and D and trimming were deduced from the DNA. The sample records about 270,000 clones, 86% being singletons. The source is a woman under 30 who had recovered from COVID-19. The V call is TRBV11-2, the J call TRBJ2-1; maybe TRBD2 (6 bases). The specimen was PBMCs or T cells enriched from blood (not recorded which). CDR3 loop: CASSSGLFAGSEQFF. CDR3 DNA sequence: TGTGCCAGCAGCTCGGGACTGTTTGCGGGTAGTGAGCAGTTCTTC.